A selection of T cell receptor beta chains follows, all from one sample in a study of T cells in Graves' hyperthyroidism and ophthalmopathy. TCRdb processed the multiplex PCR reads anew with MiXCR; each CDR3 protein has one entry. The repertoire consists of about 560,000 distinct CDR3 sequences, with over 15% occurring once and the leading ten covering more than 15%. The sample comprised blood. All receptors derive from a woman under 30 with Graves' hyperthyroidism. CDR3s include the opening cysteine and the closing phenylalanine or tryptophan. The order of the fields is D gene, clone size, V gene, J gene, CDR3 DNA, CDR3 protein. The D gene is left open where the match is weak. Clone size, where shown, is once, few, many, or a class for clones that have expanded.

.,few,TRBV5-1,TRBJ2-2,TGCGCCAGCAGCACGGAGGGGCAGGGGCTCACCGGGGAGCTGTTTTTT,CASSTEGQGLTGELFF
.,.,TRBV12-3/TRBV12-4,TRBJ2-3,TGTGCCAGCAGTTTAAGTTCATGGTACACAGATACGCAGTATTTT,CASSLSSWYTDTQYF
.,.,TRBV20-1,TRBJ2-6,TGCAGTGCTAGTCCGAGCGGACACTCTGGGGCCAACGTCCTGACTTTC,CSASPSGHSGANVLTF
.,few,TRBV12-5,TRBJ2-1,TGTGCTAGTGGAACAGCCATGGGGTACAATGAGCAGTTCTTC,CASGTAMGYNEQFF
TRBD1,many,TRBV13,TRBJ2-7,TGTGCCAGCAGGGACAGGACGAGCTCCTACGAGCAGTACTTC,CASRDRTSSYEQYF
.,few,TRBV2,TRBJ1-1,TGTGCCAGCAGTCGCGAGGGGGGTTTGGACACTGAAGCTTTCTTT,CASSREGGLDTEAFF
.,many,TRBV20-1,TRBJ2-1,TGCAGTGCGGCCCTCTTGGGAAGCTCCTACAATGAGCAGTTCTTC,CSAALLGSSYNEQFF
.,.,TRBV30,TRBJ2-1,TGTGCCTGCCATAGAACCGCGGGTCGGTCCTACAATGAGCAGTTCTTC,CACHRTAGRSYNEQFF
.,few,TRBV30,TRBJ2-3,TGTGCCTGGAGTGTACAGGTCCCAGATACGCAGTATTTT,CAWSVQVPDTQYF
TRBD2,many,TRBV3-1,TRBJ2-1,TGTGCCAGCAGCCAAACGGAGCGGGGGGGAAATGAGCAGTTCTTC,CASSQTERGGNEQFF
.,many,TRBV30,TRBJ1-5,TGTGCCTGGAACCGCGGGCAGGTTATGAATCAGCCCCAGCATTTT,CAWNRGQVMNQPQHF
TRBD2,.,TRBV7-3,TRBJ2-3,TGTGCCAGCAGCCTCTCCGGGACTAGCGGGGGGGGGGCAGATACGCAGTATTTT,CASSLSGTSGGGADTQYF
TRBD1,many,TRBV11-2,TRBJ2-2,TGTGCCAGCAGCCCTAGAACGGACAGGGTGAACACCGGGGAGCTGTTTTTT,CASSPRTDRVNTGELFF
.,.,TRBV12-3/TRBV12-4,TRBJ2-7,TGTGCGACCGGGACAACTGGTGGGCAGTACTTC,CATGTTGGQYF
.,few,TRBV20-1,TRBJ1-1,TGCAGTACGACGTCTGAGAACACTGAAGCTTTCTTT,CSTTSENTEAFF